Below are 13 T cell receptor beta chains sequenced from a single sample in a study of pediatric ulcerative colitis. Profiling relied on immunoSEQ multiplex PCR, and the TCRdb table lists in-frame clones only, not all of them. The data contain 55,000 to 75,000 clones, approximately 87% of them singletons. Sequencing was done on a sample of blood. These receptors all come from a boy younger than 18 with severe ulcerative colitis.

In regard to this clone: One end of the junction is discordant with germline, which a read error may explain. The chain is built from TRBV6-6 and TRBJ2-2; D may be TRBD1 or TRBD2 (5 bases each). The CDR3 extends over 15 amino acids. The germline V gene encodes CDR1 MNHNY and CDR2 SVGAGI (reference sequence). In DNA, the CDR3 is TGTGCCAGCAGTTCATGGGAACCGACAGAAGGGGAGCTGCTTTTT. Its protein product is CASSSWEPTEGELLF.

The chain couples TRBV18 to TRBJ2-2; 8 bases are shared with TRBD1. Looked up from germline, CDR1 is KGHSH and CDR2 is LQKENI. V trimming: 1 base; J trimming: 6 bases; junction bases outside the gene matches: 7. The CDR3 spans 16 residues. CDR3: CASSPQDRAGAGELFF. CDR3 DNA: TGTGCCAGCTCACCACAGGACAGGGCTGGGGCCGGGGAGCTGTTTTTT.

The genes are TRBV7-8 and TRBJ2-5; 8 bases align to TRBD2. V shed 3 bases, J shed 2 bases, and the junction held 5 bases outside the gene matches. This CDR3 spans 15 amino acids. Germline CDR1 reads SGHVS; CDR2 reads FQNEAQ. The CDR3 bases are TGTGCCAGCAGCTTGATGACTAGCGCGCAAGAGACCCAGTACTTC. Protein: CASSLMTSAQETQYF.

The rearrangement uses TRBV5-6 and TRBJ1-5, with D possibly being TRBD1 (6 bases). This CDR3 is built from 13 residues. Germline values: CDR1 SGHDT, CDR2 YYEEEE. The V and J ends lost 2 bases and 4 bases respectively, with 7 bases between them. As DNA, the CDR3 is TGTGCCAGCAGCTTTACAGGGAATCAGCCCCAGCATTTT. Its protein product is CASSFTGNQPQHF. Combining the CDR3 with reference TRBV5-6 and TRBJ1-5 gives the whole variable domain DAGVTQSPTHLIKTRGQQVTLRCSPKSGHDTVSWYQQALGQGPQFIFQYYEEEERQRGNFPDRFSGHQFPNYSSELNVNALLLGDSALYLCASSFTGNQPQHFGDGTRLSIL.

The genes are TRBV11-2 and TRBJ2-1; D is unresolved. The CDR3 runs 14 residues. Trimming took 2 bases from V and 5 from J, leaving 10 bases between them. Germline assignment: CDR1 SGHAT and CDR2 FQNNGV. CDR3 region: CASSLRTANNEQFF. CDR3 DNA sequence: TGTGCCAGCAGCTTAAGGACCGCCAACAATGAGCAGTTCTTC.

The chain is built from TRBV5-1 and TRBJ2-7; TRBD1 is a possible D gene (6 bases). V was shortened by 4 bases and J by 2 bases, with 19 bases between the two germline ends. The CDR3 is 16 residues long. CDR1 and CDR2 from the germline V gene are SGHRS and YFSETQ. The CDR3 protein is CASSAATGTNTYEQYF. CDR3 coding DNA: TGCGCCAGCAGCGCGGCGACCGGGACAAACACCTACGAGCAGTACTTC.

This chain joins TRBV5-1 and TRBJ2-5; 15 bases line up with TRBD2. V lost 3 bases, J lost 5 bases, and 2 bases stayed unmatched. Germline V gene data show CDR1 as SGHRS and CDR2 as YFSETQ. The CDR3 loop spans 15 amino acids. Here the CDR3 reads CASSWGTSGRETQYF. DNA of the CDR3: TGCGCCAGCAGCTGGGGGACTAGCGGGAGGGAGACCCAGTACTTC.

The gene calls are TRBV6-6 and TRBJ1-2, with a weak D call TRBD1 (5 bases). Germline V gives CDR1 MNHNY, CDR2 SVGAGI (reference sequence). The CDR3 runs 15 residues. Trimming removed 6 bases from V and 2 bases from J, with 16 bases in between. CDR3 amino acids: CASSPQEPYNYGYTF. CDR3 in DNA: TGTGCCAGCAGCCCACAGGAGCCTTACAACTATGGCTACACCTTC.

This chain connects TRBV5-8 to TRBJ2-4; TRBD2 agrees at 8 bases. CDR1 is SGHTS and CDR2 is YDEGEE in the germline V gene. The CDR3 has 15 residues. The J segment lost 6 bases and the V segment lost 4 bases, leaving 9 bases of the junction unmatched. The CDR3: CASSLRGGAGNIQYF. The CDR3 DNA reads TGTGCCAGCAGCCTCCGGGGGGGTGCGGGAAACATTCAGTACTTC.

The chain links TRBV2 to TRBJ1-5, with D tentatively TRBD1 (6 bases). V was shortened by 3 bases and J by 4 bases, with 10 bases between the two germline ends. From germline, CDR1 is SNHLY and CDR2 FYNNEI. The CDR3 extends over 14 amino acids. The CDR3 loop is CASSEAGVNQPQHF. Written as DNA, the CDR3 is TGTGCCAGCAGTGAGGCAGGGGTAAATCAGCCCCAGCATTTT.

This chain uses TRBV11-2 with TRBJ2-7; 10 bases line up with TRBD2. The CDR3 is 18 residues long. Germline CDR1 and CDR2: SGHAT and FQNNGV. V was clipped by 1 base and J by 2 bases; unmatched bases: 11. CDR3 sequence reads: CASSLVVSGRTGPYEQYF. The CDR3 DNA sequence: TGTGCCAGCAGCTTAGTAGTTAGCGGGAGGACGGGGCCCTACGAGCAGTACTTC. Drawing the rest from reference TRBV11-2 and TRBJ2-7, the complete variable domain is EAGVAQSPRYKIIEKRQSVAFWCNPISGHATLYWYQQILGQGPKLLIQFQNNGVVDDSQLPKDRFSAERLKGVDSTLKIQPAKLEDSAVYLCASSLVVSGRTGPYEQYFGPGTRLTVT.

The gene calls are TRBV30 and TRBJ1-1; possible D gene TRBD1, 6 bases. V was cut by 3 bases and J by 2 bases, with 13 bases left in between. This CDR3 has 14 amino acids. In germline, CDR1 is GTSNPN, CDR2 SVGIG (reference sequence). The CDR3 protein is CAWSFIQGNTEAFF. CDR3 nucleotide sequence: TGTGCCTGGAGCTTTATACAGGGAAACACTGAAGCTTTCTTT.

The chain combines TRBV11-3 with TRBJ1-1, with 9 bases lining up with TRBD1. The V segment lost 4 bases and the J segment 6 bases; nucleotides outside the gene matches: 6. Germline V gene sequence: CDR1 SGHNT, CDR2 YENEEA. The CDR3 extends over 14 amino acids. CDR3 amino acids: CASSSDRGGPEAFF. The DNA of the CDR3 is TGTGCCAGCAGCTCGGACAGGGGAGGGCCTGAAGCTTTCTTT.